Listed here is a single T cell receptor beta chain. A single count supports this clonotype. Its specific antigen is unknown. Mismatch with germline at one junction end may stem from a read error. Library preparation employed multiplex PCR. The listed sequencing device is Illumina HiSeq 2500. TCRbeta libraries were built by three rounds of nested PCR using primers (Table S4), following protocols modified from ARM-PCR. PCR products of 200-500 bp were gel-excised and purified with the QIAquick gel extraction kit before sequencing. The study's processing was this. Reads were cleaned with Trimmomatic, merged with FLASH into complete CDR3 sequences, and assigned to V(D)J germline segments with MiTCR. Clonal diversity was computed as the inverse Simpson's index with VDJtools. In-frame sequences lacking a premature stop codon were counted as productive reads. The raw public data were reprocessed by TCRdb itself: fastp quality trimming at Q25, MiXCR clonotype calling, in-frame beta chains only. Every CDR3 protein is listed once, alongside the most common genes and DNA of its rows. The V and J calls were not made by the authors but by TCRdb's processing. The sample table lists about 120,000 distinct CDR3 sequences, 60% to 70% of them with a count of one. In total, the top ten clones hold roughly 13% of the sample.

From the cysteine up to the phenylalanine, the CDR3 has a length of 16 residues. The kept DNA is CDR3 alone, 48 bases in frame from the first base. The germline V gene yields SGHAT for CDR1 and FQNNGV for CDR2. RNA was isolated from bulk unsorted tissue, and RNA quality was assessed with a NanoDrop ND-1000 and an Agilent 2100. Donors were newly diagnosed lung cancer patients admitted for thoracic surgery in China between August and November 2014, without prior chemotherapy. Anyone who had undergone radiotherapy or chemotherapy before, or who had another cancer at the same time, was left out of the study. Pieces of surgical tissue measuring about 1-2 cm3 were kept in RNAlater solution and held at -80 degrees C until needed. The sample is drawn from a study of tumor and adjacent non-tumor tissue in lung cancer (dated 2018 in TCRdb). Background for the entire study: Patients with adenocarcinoma (approximately 12), squamous cell carcinoma (2) and small cell lung cancer (1) were included in the cohort. Among the approximately 15 patients, ages ranged from roughly 30 to 85 years, about 10 were men and 5 were women, and disease was TNM stage I to III. In total, sequencing yielded 125,075,908 productive TCRbeta reads, which works out to an average of approximately 4 million reads per sample. The study compared bulk TCRbeta repertoires from lung tumor tissue and matched distant non-tumor lung tissue of some 16 lung cancer patients. TCRbeta CDR3 sequencing was performed on about 29 paired specimens, with one tumor sample and one normal lung sample collected per patient. Overall study outcomes, separate from this receptor: The top 100 clones accounted for a significantly larger cumulative portion of the repertoire in normal lung than in tumor tissue. TCR diversity (inverse Simpson) was significantly higher in tumor than in normal lung tissue (roughly 430 vs 170, P = 0.0075, Mann-Whitney U test). The sequencing platform is not named in the methods, and unique molecular identifiers are not mentioned. Peripheral blood was not sequenced, so blood TCRbeta repertoires were not examined in the lung cancer patients of the study. Only around 16 patients were in the cohort, and the authors stated that larger samples and more detailed clinical data are needed. Significantly higher TCR diversity was found in younger patients, and higher tumor TCR diversity was associated with shorter overall and disease-free survival.

Sequencing used lung tumor tissue. Rearrangement joined TRBV11-2 to TRBJ1-4; a weak D assignment points to TRBD1 (5 bases agree). The clonotype originates from a man aged 25-45 years with non-small cell lung cancer. The DNA sequence is TGTACCAGCAGTAGGGGACCGACAGATGGAAGCGAAAAACTGTTTTTT. The encoded protein is CTSSRGPTDGSEKLFF.